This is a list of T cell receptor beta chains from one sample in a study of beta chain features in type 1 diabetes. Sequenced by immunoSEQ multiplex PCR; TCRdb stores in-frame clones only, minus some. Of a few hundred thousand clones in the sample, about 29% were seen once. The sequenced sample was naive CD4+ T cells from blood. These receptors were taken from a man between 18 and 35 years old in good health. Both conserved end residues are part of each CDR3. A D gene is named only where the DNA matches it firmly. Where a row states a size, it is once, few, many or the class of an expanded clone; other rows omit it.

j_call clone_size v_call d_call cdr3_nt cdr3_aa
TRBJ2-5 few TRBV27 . TGTGCCAGCGGGGGCAGGGTTGGCCAAGAGACCCAGTACTTC CASGGRVGQETQYF
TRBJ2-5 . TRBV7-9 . TGTGCCAGCAGCTTATACCGGTTACAGGGATTAGGAGAGACCCAGTACTTC CASSLYRLQGLGETQYF
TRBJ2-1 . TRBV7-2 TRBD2 TGTGCCAGCAGCTTGGATAGCGGGAGGTCCTACAATGAGCAGTTCTTC CASSLDSGRSYNEQFF
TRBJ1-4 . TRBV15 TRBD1 TGTGCCACCAGCACCGGGACAGGGCCCGAAAAACTGTTTTTT CATSTGTGPEKLFF
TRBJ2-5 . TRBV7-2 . TGTGCCAGCAGAGACAGGTTATCCGTGGGGACCCAGTACTTC CASRDRLSVGTQYF
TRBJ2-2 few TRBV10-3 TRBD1 TGTGCCATCAGACTGGACAGGGAAAGCGGGGAGCTGTTTTTT CAIRLDRESGELFF
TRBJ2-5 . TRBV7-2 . TGTGCCAGCAGCTTATTCGGGCACCAAGAGACCCAGTACTTC CASSLFGHQETQYF
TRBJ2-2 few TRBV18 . TGTGCCAGCTCACCACCGCCCCTGAACACCGGGGAGCTGTTTTTT CASSPPPLNTGELFF
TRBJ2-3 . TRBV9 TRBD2 TGTGCCAGCAGCACCCTAGCGGGAAGCACAGATACGCAGTATTTT CASSTLAGSTDTQYF
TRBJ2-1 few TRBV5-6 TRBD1 TGTGCCAGCAGCTCGACGGCTGGACAGGGGAAGTTCTTC CASSSTAGQGKFF
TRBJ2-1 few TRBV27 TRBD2 TGTGCCAGCCAGGAACTAGCGGTCAACGATGAGCAGTTCTTC CASQELAVNDEQFF
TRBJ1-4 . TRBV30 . TGTGCCTGGACAGGTGGCACAAATAATGAAAAACTGTTTTTT CAWTGGTNNEKLFF
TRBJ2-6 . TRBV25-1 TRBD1 TGTGCCAGCACCCGAGAGACAGGGGCTTTTGGGGCCAACGTCCTGACTTTC CASTRETGAFGANVLTF
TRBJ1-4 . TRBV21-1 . TGTGCCAGCAGCAAAGCCCGGACAGGGGTAGAAAAACTGTTTTTT CASSKARTGVEKLFF
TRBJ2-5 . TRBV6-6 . TGTGCCAGCATGTCCAGGAGGAGTGGGCTAGAGACCCAGTACTTC CASMSRRSGLETQYF
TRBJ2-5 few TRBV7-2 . TGTGCCAGCCTGACTACTCCTGGGGGGACCCAGTACTTC CASLTTPGGTQYF
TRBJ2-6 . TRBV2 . TGTGCCAGCAGTGAAATGGTCTCTGGGGCCAACGTCCTGACTTTC CASSEMVSGANVLTF
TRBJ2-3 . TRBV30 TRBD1 TGTGCCTTTGGACAGGGGTACACAGATACGCAGTATTTT CAFGQGYTDTQYF
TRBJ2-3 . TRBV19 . TGTGCCAGTAGTATCCGGACCGATGACACAGATACGCAGTATTTT CASSIRTDDTDTQYF
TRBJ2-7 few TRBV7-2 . TGTGCCAGCGGGGCAACCTACGAGCAGTACTTC CASGATYEQYF
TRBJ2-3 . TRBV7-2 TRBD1 TGTGCCAGCAGCCCACGGACAGGATCCTTGGGAGATACGCAGTATTTT CASSPRTGSLGDTQYF
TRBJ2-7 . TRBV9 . TGTGCCAGCAGCGTAAGGGAAGCGGCAAGCTCCTACGAGCAGTACTTC CASSVREAASSYEQYF
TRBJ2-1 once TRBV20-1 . TGCAGTGCTAGAGAGGGGGGAGAGCAGTTCTTC CSAREGGEQFF
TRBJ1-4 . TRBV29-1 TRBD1 TGCAGCGCTTCTCAGGGGGAGGGTGAAAAACTGTTTTTT CSASQGEGEKLFF
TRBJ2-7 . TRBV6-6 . TGTGCCAGCAGAGGAGGGGCTATCTCCTACGAGCAGTACTTC CASRGGAISYEQYF
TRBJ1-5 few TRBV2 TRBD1 TGTGCCAGCACTGGACAGGAAAATCAGCCCCAGCATTTT CASTGQENQPQHF
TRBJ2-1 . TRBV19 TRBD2 TGTGCCAGTAGTATAGTAACTAGCGGGAGCTATGAGCAGTTCTTC CASSIVTSGSYEQFF
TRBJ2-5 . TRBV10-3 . TGTGCCATCTCTCGGACAGAAAAAGAGACCCAGTACTTC CAISRTEKETQYF
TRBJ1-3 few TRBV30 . TGTGCCTGGAGACCAATAGACTCTGGAAACACCATATATTTT CAWRPIDSGNTIYF
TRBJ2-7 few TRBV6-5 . TGTGCCAGCAATAGGGGCTACGAGCAGTACTTC CASNRGYEQYF
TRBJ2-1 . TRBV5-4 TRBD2 TGTGCCAGCAGCTTGACTAGCGGGAGTACCCATGAGCAGTTCTTC CASSLTSGSTHEQFF
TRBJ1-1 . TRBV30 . TGTGCCTGGGGGGGAAACTCTGAAGCTTTCTTT CAWGGNSEAFF
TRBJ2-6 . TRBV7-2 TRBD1 TGTGCCAGCGACAGGGTTGGGGCCAACGTCCTGACTTTC CASDRVGANVLTF
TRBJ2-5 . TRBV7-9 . TGTGCCAGCAGCTCCTACAGAAACCAAGAGACCCAGTACTTC CASSSYRNQETQYF
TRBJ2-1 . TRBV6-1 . TGTGCCAGCAGTGAATTCGGACAGCTCCCACGCGATGAGCAGTTCTTC CASSEFGQLPRDEQFF
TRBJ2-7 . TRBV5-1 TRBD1 TGCGCCAGCAGCGCCCTAACTGGACAGGGGGCCCACGAGCAGTACTTC CASSALTGQGAHEQYF
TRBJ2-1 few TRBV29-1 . TGCAGCGTTGAAGACAGGGAGGATGAGCAGTTCTTC CSVEDREDEQFF
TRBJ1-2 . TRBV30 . TGTGCCTGGAGGGATTTTGCAGGACATGGCTACACCTTC CAWRDFAGHGYTF
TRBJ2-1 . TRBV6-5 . TGTGCCAGCGGGGCCGCCTACAATGAGCAGTTCTTC CASGAAYNEQFF
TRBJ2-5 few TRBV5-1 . TGCGCCAGCAGCCGTACCAAAGAGACCCAGTACTTC CASSRTKETQYF
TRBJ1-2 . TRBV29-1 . TGCAGCGTGGGTGTCCGGGATTCTGGGGGCTACACCTTC CSVGVRDSGGYTF
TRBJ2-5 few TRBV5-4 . TGTGCCAGCAGCTTAGGGCGAGAGCGGGAGACCCAGTACTTC CASSLGRERETQYF
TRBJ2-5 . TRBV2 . TGTGCCAGCAGTGAACTCAGGGCAGTAAAGACCCAGTACTTC CASSELRAVKTQYF